These T cell receptor beta chains were read from a single sample in a study of T cells in tumors after PD-1 blockade. The method was immunoSEQ multiplex PCR; TCRdb's version includes in-frame clones alone and lacks a portion of them. The sample yields about 47,000 clones, just under 80% seen once. The input for sequencing was PBMCs, taken before anti-PD-1 treatment. These receptors all stem from a human donor with basal cell carcinoma. The CDR3 runs from the conserved cysteine through the conserved F or W. A D gene is named only where the DNA matches it firmly. Clone size is given for some rows only: seen once, a few or many times, or a class if the clone is expanded.

v_gene	abundance	j_gene	d_gene	CDR3nt	CDR3aa
TRBV9	once	TRBJ2-3	.	TGTGCCAGCAGCGTAAGAGAGGCAGACACAGATACGCAGTATTTT	CASSVREADTDTQYF
TRBV13	few	TRBJ1-5	TRBD1	TGTGCCAGCAGCAAACAGGGGGGAGGTCAGCCCCAGCATTTT	CASSKQGGGQPQHF
TRBV6-5	once	TRBJ1-1	.	TGTGCCAGCAGAAGACAGGAGAACACTGAAGCTTTCTTT	CASRRQENTEAFF
TRBV5-1	once	TRBJ2-7	.	TGCGCCAGCAGCTTGGCTGGTTCCTACGAGCAGTACTTC	CASSLAGSYEQYF
TRBV5-1	few	TRBJ2-3	.	TGCGCCAGCAGCTTGGTACCCCGAGATACGCAGTATTTT	CASSLVPRDTQYF
TRBV6-2/TRBV6-3	.	TRBJ2-7	.	TGTGCCAGCAGTTATTTCAGAGGGTTCTACGAGCAGTACTTC	CASSYFRGFYEQYF
TRBV12-3/TRBV12-4	.	TRBJ2-5	.	TGTGCCAGCAGCATAGGGGGGGAGACCCAGTACTTC	CASSIGGETQYF
TRBV6-5	.	TRBJ2-5	TRBD2	TGTGCCAGCAGTCCAGGACTAGCGGGGAGGGAGACCCAGTACTTC	CASSPGLAGRETQYF
TRBV6-5	.	TRBJ1-1	.	TGTGCCAGCAGGGGACCACTTATGAACACTGAAGCTTTCTTT	CASRGPLMNTEAFF
TRBV30	.	TRBJ1-5	.	TGTGCCTGGAGTTCCTCAGGGGTCCCAGGGCCCCAGCATTTT	CAWSSSGVPGPQHF
TRBV6-6	.	TRBJ1-5	.	TGTGCCAGCAGCCGGGAGGAGGGTTTTCAGCCCCAGCATTTT	CASSREEGFQPQHF
TRBV5-1	.	TRBJ1-2	.	TGCGCCAGCAGCTTGGATCTCGGGGAAGGAAATGCCTTC	CASSLDLGEGNAF
TRBV28	.	TRBJ2-7	.	TGTGCCAGCACCCTTGCCTCGAAGAGGGCTTACGAGCAGTACTTC	CASTLASKRAYEQYF
TRBV30	.	TRBJ2-1	.	TGTGCCTGGGGCTCCTACAATGAGCAGTTCTTC	CAWGSYNEQFF
TRBV2	.	TRBJ1-1	.	TGTGCCAGCAGTCTTATGACATCCACTGAAGCTTTCTTT	CASSLMTSTEAFF
TRBV25-1	.	TRBJ2-5	.	TGTGCCAGCAGTGAAAAATACAGGGTCGGAGAGACCCAGTACTTC	CASSEKYRVGETQYF
TRBV2	once	TRBJ1-5	.	TGTGCCAGCAGCAGGGAGGATCAGCCCCAGCATTTT	CASSREDQPQHF
TRBV19	.	TRBJ1-1	.	TGTGCCAGTAGTACCCCACCCGTAGGGGTAAACACTGAAGCTTTCTTT	CASSTPPVGVNTEAFF
TRBV4-2	.	TRBJ2-3	TRBD2	TGTGCCAGCAGCCAAGATCTCCCCGTTAGCGGGGGCACAGATACGCAGTATTTT	CASSQDLPVSGGTDTQYF
TRBV5-6	.	TRBJ2-1	.	TGTGCCAGCAGCTTTGGCAAGGAGACCTTAAGCTCCTACAATGAGCAGTTCTTC	CASSFGKETLSSYNEQFF
TRBV5-1	.	TRBJ2-1	.	TGCGCCAGCAGCTTAGTTTTGGGGGCTGGACTGGGGAACAATGAGCAGTTCTTC	CASSLVLGAGLGNNEQFF
TRBV29-1	.	TRBJ1-1	.	TGCAGCGTTGCCAGGGGCACTACTGAAGCTTTCTTT	CSVARGTTEAFF
TRBV18	.	TRBJ2-7	TRBD1	TGTGCCAGCTCACCGGACAGGGGGCTGTACTTC	CASSPDRGLYF
TRBV18	.	TRBJ1-2	.	TGTGCCAGCTCATCCGACCCGGGTGGCTACACCTTC	CASSSDPGGYTF
TRBV28	.	TRBJ2-3	TRBD2	TGTGCCAGCAGGATGCGAGGGAGGGCGAGAGATACGCAGTATTTT	CASRMRGRARDTQYF
TRBV6-5	.	TRBJ1-2	TRBD1	TGTGCCAGCAGGATTACAGGGGACTATGGCTACACCTTC	CASRITGDYGYTF
TRBV9	.	TRBJ2-7	.	TGTGCCAGCAGCCTAACATCCGTATCTTCCTACGAGCAGTACTTC	CASSLTSVSSYEQYF
TRBV20-1	.	TRBJ1-5	.	TGCAGTGCTAGTTCGGGGAAGAAGGGAAATCAGCCCCAGCATTTT	CSASSGKKGNQPQHF
TRBV30	.	TRBJ1-1	.	TGTGCCTGGAGCCCCCTTACTCCGAACACTGAAGCTTTCTTT	CAWSPLTPNTEAFF
TRBV2	.	TRBJ2-7	TRBD2	TGTGCCAGCAGCGGGACTAGCGGGATTTCGTACGAGCAGTACTTC	CASSGTSGISYEQYF
TRBV5-6	.	TRBJ1-3	.	TGTGCCAGCAGCTTCCTACCAGACACGAGCTCTGGAAACACCATATATTTT	CASSFLPDTSSGNTIYF
TRBV5-5	.	TRBJ1-2	.	TGTGCCAGCAGTGAAGGGCTAAACTATGGCTACACCTTC	CASSEGLNYGYTF
TRBV12-5	.	TRBJ1-5	.	TGTGCTTGTGGGGGGGGGATACAGCCCCAGCATTTT	CACGGGIQPQHF
TRBV5-4	.	TRBJ1-1	.	TGTGCCAGCAGCACCCCCGGGACACCGAACACTGAAGCTTTCTTT	CASSTPGTPNTEAFF
TRBV7-9	once	TRBJ2-5	.	TGTGCCAGCAGCCTAGGACAGACGTACCAAGAGACCCAGTACTTC	CASSLGQTYQETQYF
TRBV5-6	few	TRBJ2-2	.	TGTGCCGGAGGCACAGGGGAGGCCACCGGGGAGCTGTTTTTT	CAGGTGEATGELFF
TRBV5-1	.	TRBJ2-7	.	TGCGCCAGCAGCTTGGGTTGGGATATGGAGCAGTACTTC	CASSLGWDMEQYF
TRBV25-1	.	TRBJ1-4	.	TGTGCCGGAGGCACCGATGAAAAACTGTTTTTT	CAGGTDEKLFF
TRBV6-1	.	TRBJ2-1	.	TGTGCCAGCAGTGAAGTCGGGCTAGGCTCCCCCTATTCGAATGAGCAGTTCTTC	CASSEVGLGSPYSNEQFF
TRBV7-7	.	TRBJ1-4	TRBD1	TGTGCTAGCAGCTTAAGGGACAGGGGGCGAGGTGAAAAACTGTTTTTT	CASSLRDRGRGEKLFF
TRBV9	.	TRBJ2-6	TRBD1	TGTGCCAGCAGCCCCTCGACAGGGGGAACTATCTCTGGGGCCAACGTCCTGACTTTC	CASSPSTGGTISGANVLTF
TRBV6-4	.	TRBJ2-7	TRBD2	TGTGCCAGCAGTCTCAGCGCGGGAGGCGGCTACGAGCAGTACTTC	CASSLSAGGGYEQYF
TRBV10-3	.	TRBJ1-2	.	TGTGCCATCAGTAATACCGGGACCGGGTATGATGGCTACACCTTC	CAISNTGTGYDGYTF
TRBV6-2/TRBV6-3	.	TRBJ1-2	.	TGTGCCAGCAGTCAGACCTATGGCTACACCTTC	CASSQTYGYTF
TRBV3-1/TRBV3-2	.	TRBJ1-5	.	TGTGCCAGCAGCCATTCTCGGGGGGGCCTGGAGCCCCAGCATTTT	CASSHSRGGLEPQHF
TRBV29-1	.	TRBJ1-1	.	TGCAGCGGAACAACCGGGATGAACACTGAAGCTTTCTTT	CSGTTGMNTEAFF
TRBV28	medium-sized	TRBJ1-1	TRBD1	TGTGCCAGCAGTCCAGGACAGGGGAACACTGAAGCTTTCTTT	CASSPGQGNTEAFF